Following are 5 T cell receptor beta chains from one sample sequenced in a study of T-cell reconstitution after alpha-beta-depleted transplantation in children. A library of TCRbeta sequences, prepared with unique molecular identifiers, was generated. TCRdb recomputed calls from the PCR reads with MiXCR, one row per CDR3 protein. The sample lists 600,000 or so distinct CDR3 sequences; 20% to 25% were seen once. Material: PBMCs, mostly from graft donor cells, obtained 360 days after TCRalphabeta/CD19-depleted stem cell transplant. These TCRs come from a boy under two years old who had a stem cell transplant for acute myeloid leukemia, so the T cells may come from the graft donor.

In its sample, this clonotype was seen many times. The gene calls are TRBV15 and TRBJ2-2; 7 bases are a match to TRBD1. Trimming at V came to 0 bases and at J to 0 bases, leaving 10 bases not matched to a gene. Germline V gene lookup returns CDR1 LNHNV and CDR2 YYDKDF (reference sequence). This CDR3 has 19 amino acids. CDR3 nucleotide sequence: TGTGCCACCAGCAGAGATCCCCCAGGGGGAGCCGCGAACACCGGGGAGCTGTTTTTT. This translates into CATSRDPPGGAANTGELFF.

The chain is built from TRBV10-3 and TRBJ2-7, with D unresolved. Germline values: CDR1 ENHRY, CDR2 SYGVKD. The CDR3 runs 12 residues. V lost 5 bases to trimming and J lost 1 base, with 6 bases between them. As DNA, the CDR3 is TGTGCCATCAGTCCCGCTTCCTACGAGCAGTACTTC. Protein: CAISPASYEQYF.

This clonotype was found a few times. The genes are TRBV28 and TRBJ2-7; the D gene is possibly TRBD2 (6 bases). The CDR3 contains 14 residues. V lost 2 bases and J 9 bases, leaving 17 bases between the germline ends. The V gene's germline CDR1 is MDHEN and CDR2 SYDVKM. This CDR3 reads CASSLGGGLLGQYV. CDR3 in DNA: TGTGCCAGCAGTTTAGGGGGAGGCCTGCTGGGGCAGTACGTC.

The chain combines TRBV12-3 or TRBV12-4 with TRBJ2-2; TRBD1 is a possible D gene (6 bases). V gave up 3 bases and J gave up 4 bases, with 12 bases separating them. CDR3 length: 15 residues. The CDR3 spells CASSFRTVFTGELFF. CDR3 nucleotides: TGTGCCAGCAGTTTCCGGACAGTCTTCACCGGGGAGCTGTTTTTT.

This clonotype was counted only a few times. J is TRBJ2-7 and V is TRBV20-1; D may be TRBD1 or TRBD2 (6 bases each). The germline V gene has CDR1 DFQATT and CDR2 SNEGSKA (reference sequence). V was cut by 5 bases and J by 4 bases, with 18 bases left in between. This CDR3 is 14 amino acids long. DNA for the CDR3: TGCAGTGCTGTCGGTGAGGGGGGCGGATACGAGCAGTACTTC. Translating gives CSAVGEGGGYEQYF.